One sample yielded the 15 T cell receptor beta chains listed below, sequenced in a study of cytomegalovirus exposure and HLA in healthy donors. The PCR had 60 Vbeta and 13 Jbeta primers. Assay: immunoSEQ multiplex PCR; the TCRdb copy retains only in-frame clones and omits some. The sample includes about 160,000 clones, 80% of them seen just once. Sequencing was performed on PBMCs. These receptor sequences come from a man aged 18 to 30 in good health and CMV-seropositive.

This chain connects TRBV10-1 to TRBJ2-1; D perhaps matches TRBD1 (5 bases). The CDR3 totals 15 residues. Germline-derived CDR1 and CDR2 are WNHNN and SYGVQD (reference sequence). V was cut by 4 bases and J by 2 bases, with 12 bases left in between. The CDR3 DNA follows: TGCGCCAGCAGTGTAGCCAGGGCTCCCTACAATGAGCAGTTCTTC. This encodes CASSVARAPYNEQFF.

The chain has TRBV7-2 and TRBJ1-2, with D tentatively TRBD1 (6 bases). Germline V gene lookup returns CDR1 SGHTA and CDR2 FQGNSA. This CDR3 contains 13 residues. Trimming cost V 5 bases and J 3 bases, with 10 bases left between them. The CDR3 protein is CASSPDSDYGYTF. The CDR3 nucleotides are TGTGCCAGCAGCCCGGACAGCGACTATGGCTACACCTTC.

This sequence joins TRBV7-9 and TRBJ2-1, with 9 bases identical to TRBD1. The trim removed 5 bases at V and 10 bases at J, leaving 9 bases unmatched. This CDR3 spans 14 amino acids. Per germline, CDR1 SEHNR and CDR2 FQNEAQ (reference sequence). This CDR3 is CASSARTGVEEQFF. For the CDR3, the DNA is TGTGCCAGCAGCGCGCGGACAGGGGTGGAAGAGCAGTTCTTC.

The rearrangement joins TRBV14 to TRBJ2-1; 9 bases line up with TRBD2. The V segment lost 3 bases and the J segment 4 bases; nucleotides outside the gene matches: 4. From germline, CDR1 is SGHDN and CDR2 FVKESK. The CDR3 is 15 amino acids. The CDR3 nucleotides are TGTGCCAGCAGCCAGAGACTAGCGGAGTACAATGAGCAGTTCTTC. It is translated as CASSQRLAEYNEQFF. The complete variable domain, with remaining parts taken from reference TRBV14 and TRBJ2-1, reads EAGVTQFPSHSVIEKGQTVTLRCDPISGHDNLYWYRRVMGKEIKFLLHFVKESKQDESGMPNNRFLAERTGGTYSTLKVQPAELEDSGVYFCASSQRLAEYNEQFFGPGTRLTVL.

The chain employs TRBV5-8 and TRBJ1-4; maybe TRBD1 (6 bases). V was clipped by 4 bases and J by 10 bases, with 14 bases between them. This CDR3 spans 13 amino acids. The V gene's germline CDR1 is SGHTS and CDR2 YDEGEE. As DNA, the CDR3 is TGTGCCAGCAGCGAGCGGGGGGCTGGAAAACTGTTTTTT. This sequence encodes CASSERGAGKLFF.

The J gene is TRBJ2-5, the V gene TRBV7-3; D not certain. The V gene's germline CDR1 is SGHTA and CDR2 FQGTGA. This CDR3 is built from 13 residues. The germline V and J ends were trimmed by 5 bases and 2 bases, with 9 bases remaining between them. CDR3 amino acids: CASSVRHQETQYF. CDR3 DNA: TGTGCCAGCAGCGTACGACATCAAGAGACCCAGTACTTC.

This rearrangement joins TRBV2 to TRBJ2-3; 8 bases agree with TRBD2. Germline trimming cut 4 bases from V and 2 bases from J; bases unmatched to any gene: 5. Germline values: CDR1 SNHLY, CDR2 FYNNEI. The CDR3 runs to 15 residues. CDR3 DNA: TGTGCCAGCAGTGTGACGGGGGGGAACACAGATACGCAGTATTTT. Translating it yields CASSVTGGNTDTQYF.

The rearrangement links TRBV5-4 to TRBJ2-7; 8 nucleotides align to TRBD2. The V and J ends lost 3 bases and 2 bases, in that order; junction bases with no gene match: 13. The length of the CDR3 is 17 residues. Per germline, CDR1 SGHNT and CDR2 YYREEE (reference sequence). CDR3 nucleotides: TGTGCCAGCAGCTCGGGGGGGGGCCGCCCGGGAGCCTACGAGCAGTACTTC. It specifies CASSSGGGRPGAYEQYF.

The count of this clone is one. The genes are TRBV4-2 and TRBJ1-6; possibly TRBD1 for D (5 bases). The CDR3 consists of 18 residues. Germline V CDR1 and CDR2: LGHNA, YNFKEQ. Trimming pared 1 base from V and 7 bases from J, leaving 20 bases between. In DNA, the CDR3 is TGTGCCAGCAGCCAAGCAAGTGGGGCGCAAAGACGAAATTCACCCCTCCACTTT. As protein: CASSQASGAQRRNSPLHF.

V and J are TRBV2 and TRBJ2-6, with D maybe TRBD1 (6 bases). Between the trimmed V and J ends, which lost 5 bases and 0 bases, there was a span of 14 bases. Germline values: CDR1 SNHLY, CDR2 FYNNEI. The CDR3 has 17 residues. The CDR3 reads CASSLSHRDSGANVLTF. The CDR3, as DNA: TGTGCCAGCAGTTTGTCTCACAGGGACTCTGGGGCCAACGTCCTGACTTTC.

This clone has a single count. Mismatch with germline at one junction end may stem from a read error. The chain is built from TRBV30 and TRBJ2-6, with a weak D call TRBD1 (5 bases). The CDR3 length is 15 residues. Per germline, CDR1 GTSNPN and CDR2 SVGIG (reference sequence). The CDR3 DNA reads TGTGCGTCCGGGCCTGACCTCTCTGGGGCCAACGGCCTGACTTTC. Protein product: CASGPDLSGANGLTF.

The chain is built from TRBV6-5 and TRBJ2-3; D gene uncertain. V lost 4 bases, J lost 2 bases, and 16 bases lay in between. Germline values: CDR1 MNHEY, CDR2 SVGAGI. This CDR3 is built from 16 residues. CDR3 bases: TGTGCCAGCAGTTCTGCGATTCGAGGCTCCACAGATACGCAGTATTTT. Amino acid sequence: CASSSAIRGSTDTQYF.

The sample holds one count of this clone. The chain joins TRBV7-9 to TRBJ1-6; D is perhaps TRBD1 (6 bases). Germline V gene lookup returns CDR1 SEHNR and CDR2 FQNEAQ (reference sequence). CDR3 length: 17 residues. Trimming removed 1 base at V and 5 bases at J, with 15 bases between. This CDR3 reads CASSLERDIGNNSPLHF. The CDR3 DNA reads TGTGCCAGCAGCTTAGAAAGGGACATCGGTAATAATTCACCCCTCCACTTT.

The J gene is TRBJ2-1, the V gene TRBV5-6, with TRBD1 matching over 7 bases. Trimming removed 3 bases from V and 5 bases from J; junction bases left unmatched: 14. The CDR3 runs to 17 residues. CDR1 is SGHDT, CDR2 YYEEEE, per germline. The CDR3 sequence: CASSSIPGTVVDNEQFF. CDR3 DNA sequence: TGTGCCAGCAGCTCCATCCCCGGGACAGTAGTCGACAATGAGCAGTTCTTC.

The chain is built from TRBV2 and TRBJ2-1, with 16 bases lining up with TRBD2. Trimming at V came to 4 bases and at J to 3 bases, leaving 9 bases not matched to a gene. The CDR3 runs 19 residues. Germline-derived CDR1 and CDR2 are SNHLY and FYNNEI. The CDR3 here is CASSGPGTSGRALYNEQFF. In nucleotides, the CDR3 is TGTGCCAGCAGTGGGCCCGGGACTAGCGGGAGGGCCCTCTACAATGAGCAGTTCTTC.